One sample yielded the 32 T cell receptor beta chains listed below, sequenced in a study of blood T cell repertoires in COVID-19. Sequenced by immunoSEQ multiplex PCR; TCRdb stores in-frame clones only, minus some. This table has fewer than 250,000 clones, 86% appearing once. The sequenced sample consisted of peripheral blood. The receptors derive from a woman between 45 and 60 years old with acute or convalescent COVID-19.

V and J are TRBV15 and TRBJ2-1, with TRBD2 matching 7 bases. Germline V gives CDR1 LNHNV, CDR2 YYDKDF (reference sequence). J lost 6 bases, V lost 0 bases, and 8 bases had no gene match. CDR3 size: 16 residues. CDR3 amino acids: CATSRDRLGRSNEQFF. CDR3 nucleotides: TGTGCCACCAGCAGAGATCGGCTCGGGAGGAGCAATGAGCAGTTCTTC.

This sequence joins TRBV29-1 and TRBJ2-5; 7 bases match TRBD1. CDR1 SQVTM and CDR2 ANQGSEA come from the germline V gene. The CDR3 sequence is 15 residues long. V trimming: 0 bases; J trimming: 1 base; junction bases outside the gene matches: 5. The CDR3 DNA sequence: TGCAGCGTTGAAGATCCAAACAGGGGCCAAGAGACCCAGTACTTC. It specifies CSVEDPNRGQETQYF.

This clone was recorded once. V usage is TRBV24-1 and J usage is TRBJ2-1; TRBD2 agrees at 10 bases. This CDR3 region has 15 residues. V was clipped by 1 base and J by 5 bases; unmatched bases: 1. Germline loops: CDR1 KGHDR, CDR2 SFDVKD. The CDR3 loop reads CATSDFTSGDNEQFF. In nucleotides, the CDR3 is TGTGCCACCAGTGATTTCACTAGCGGGGACAATGAGCAGTTCTTC.

Many counts were recorded for this clone. The chain is built from TRBV6-2 or TRBV6-3 and TRBJ2-7; D is uncertain. The CDR3 runs to 13 residues. Deletions cut 6 bases from V and 6 bases from J, with 15 bases between. Germline V gene lookup returns CDR1 MNHEY and CDR2 SVGEGT. CDR3 in amino acids: CASSPDSSREQYF. As DNA, the CDR3 is TGTGCCAGCAGCCCAGACTCGTCCCGCGAGCAGTACTTC.

The chain joins TRBV7-3 to TRBJ2-5; 7 bases agree with TRBD2. The CDR3 consists of 14 residues. Trimming removed 2 bases from V and 4 bases from J; junction bases left unmatched: 4. The germline gives CDR1 SGHTA, CDR2 FQGTGA. The CDR3 DNA reads TGTGCCAGCAGCTTATGGGGGGGAGGAGAGACCCAGTACTTC. Protein: CASSLWGGGETQYF.

This chain connects TRBV3-1 (or the pseudogene TRBV3-2) to TRBJ1-2; a weak D match, TRBD1 (5 bases). Germline CDR1 reads LGHDT; CDR2 reads YNNKEL (reference sequence). The CDR3 has 14 amino acids. The V end lost 1 base, the J end lost 7 bases, and 13 bases lay between the germline ends. The CDR3 region is CASSQVFRARGYTF. The CDR3 nucleotides are TGTGCCAGCAGCCAAGTGTTCAGGGCCCGTGGCTACACCTTC.

The chain is built from TRBV18 and TRBJ2-7; 7 nucleotides agree with TRBD1. The V gene's germline CDR1 is KGHSH and CDR2 LQKENI. The CDR3 spans 15 residues. With V trimmed by 3 bases and J by 4 bases, 9 bases remained unmatched. CDR3: CASSPIPGQRYEQYF. CDR3 coding DNA: TGTGCCAGCTCACCGATTCCGGGACAGAGATACGAGCAGTACTTC.

This clone was observed a few times. This rearrangement joins TRBV4-2 to TRBJ1-1; the match to TRBD1 covers 10 bases. V lost 1 base and J lost 2; bases outside the gene matches: 1. The CDR3 runs to 15 residues. Germline V CDR1 and CDR2: LGHNA, YNFKEQ. In DNA form, the CDR3 reads TGTGCCAGCAGCCAAGGACAGGGGGCAAACACTGAAGCTTTCTTT. It codes for CASSQGQGANTEAFF.

CDR3 sequence (DNA): TGTGCCAGCTCACCTGCCGCAGGTTCTGGAAACACCATATATTTT. Translating gives CASSPAAGSGNTIYF. The V and J genes are TRBV18 and TRBJ1-3; D gene unclear. Germline V gene sequence: CDR1 KGHSH, CDR2 LQKENI. The CDR3 consists of 15 residues. Between the trimmed V and J ends, which lost 3 bases and 1 base, there was a span of 10 bases.

This clone has only a few counts. This rearrangement joins TRBV5-6 to TRBJ1-2; no clear D. Germline V gives CDR1 SGHDT, CDR2 YYEEEE. The CDR3 loop spans 12 amino acids. V was trimmed by 2 bases and J by 8 bases, leaving 10 bases between them. This chain's CDR3 is CASSFRRAGYTF. CDR3 sequence (DNA): TGTGCCAGCAGCTTTAGGCGGGCCGGCTACACCTTC.

V is TRBV2 and J is TRBJ1-4, with a tentative D call TRBD1 (6 bases). This CDR3 is 15 amino acids long. CDR1 is SNHLY and CDR2 is FYNNEI in the germline V gene. Trimming removed 3 bases from V and 4 bases from J, with 12 bases in between. Here the CDR3 reads CASSDMGANNEKLFF. The CDR3, as DNA: TGTGCCAGCAGTGATATGGGGGCGAATAATGAAAAACTGTTTTTT.

The rearrangement uses TRBV7-7 and TRBJ2-5, with 10 bases aligning to TRBD2. In germline, CDR1 is SSHAT, CDR2 FNYEAQ (reference sequence). The CDR3 is 15 residues long. V lost 5 bases, J lost 5 bases, and 8 bases stayed unmatched. The CDR3 loop reads CASSPVQREGETQYF. Written as DNA, the CDR3 is TGTGCCAGCAGCCCGGTCCAGCGGGAGGGGGAGACCCAGTACTTC.

This chain uses TRBV12-5 with TRBJ2-7; TRBD2 aligns across 7 bases. Germline trimming cut 0 bases from V and 0 bases from J; bases unmatched to any gene: 17. This CDR3 spans 20 amino acids. The germline gives CDR1 LGHNT, CDR2 FRNRAP. The CDR3 DNA sequence: TGTGCTAGTGGTTTGGTACTCCCCCCAGTCGCGGGAGTCGTCTCCTACGAGCAGTACTTC. Encoded protein: CASGLVLPPVAGVVSYEQYF.

This chain joins TRBV21-1 and TRBJ2-1; TRBD1 is the table's D call and was not checked against the DNA. TRBV21-1 is a documented pseudogene. There are 16 residues in the CDR3. CDR3: CASSKKLSVGDSEQFF. The CDR3 DNA follows: TGTGCCAGCAGCAAAAAGTTGTCAGTGGGCGATAGTGAGCAGTTCTTC.

This clone was seen only a few times. This chain links TRBV27 with TRBJ1-2, with 9 bases fitting TRBD1. The CDR3 is 16 amino acids. The germline CDR1 and CDR2 sequences are MNHEY and SMNVEV (reference sequence). V lost 6 bases to trimming and J lost 4 bases; unmatched junction nucleotides: 12. The CDR3 DNA follows: TGTGCCAGCAGCCGGGCGAGGGACAGGGAGATCTATGGCTACACCTTC. Amino acids: CASSRARDREIYGYTF.

This chain uses TRBV19 with TRBJ1-2; the match to TRBD1 covers 7 bases. The V gene's germline CDR1 is LNHDA and CDR2 SQIVND (reference sequence). Trimming at V came to 6 bases and at J to 6 bases, leaving 16 bases not matched to a gene. The CDR3 covers 16 residues. The CDR3, as DNA: TGTGCCAGTAGGAGCACAGGGGCCACAGAGTATGATGGCTACACCTTC. It specifies CASRSTGATEYDGYTF.

J is TRBJ2-3 and V is TRBV29-1, with 11 bases identical to TRBD2. In germline, CDR1 is SQVTM, CDR2 ANQGSEA. This CDR3 has 17 amino acids. Unmatched junction bases numbered 12, after V lost 7 bases and J lost 0 bases. The CDR3 nucleotides are TGCAGCGAATCAAATGCCTGGACTAGCGGGAGCACAGATACGCAGTATTTT. This translates into CSESNAWTSGSTDTQYF.

The chain recombines TRBV30 with TRBJ2-3; the match to TRBD2 covers 15 bases. The CDR3 has 16 amino acids. The V gene's germline CDR1 is GTSNPN and CDR2 SVGIG (reference sequence). The junction had 8 bases not matched to a gene; V was cut back by 4 bases and J by 6 bases. CDR3 bases: TGTGCCTGGACCGCTGGACTAGCGGGGGGGCAGGATACGCAGTATTTT. Amino acid sequence: CAWTAGLAGGQDTQYF.

This clone was seen a few times. The chain links TRBV11-2 to TRBJ2-3, with a tentative D call TRBD1 (8 bases). This CDR3 has 17 amino acids. Trimming removed 5 bases at V and 6 bases at J, with 24 bases between. From germline, CDR1 is SGHAT and CDR2 FQNNGV. The CDR3 loop reads CASSVERGRGRRDTQYF. Here the CDR3 DNA reads TGTGCCAGCAGCGTGGAGCGGGGCAGGGGGCGCCGGGATACGCAGTATTTT.

This clone was counted a few times. V gene TRBV5-8 combines with J gene TRBJ1-5, with TRBD1 as a possible D gene (6 bases). Trimming stripped 4 bases from V and 7 bases from J, with 15 bases between. The CDR3 is made up of 14 amino acids. Germline V gene lookup returns CDR1 SGHTS and CDR2 YDEGEE. The CDR3 region is CASSPQGEGQPQHF. CDR3 coding DNA: TGTGCCAGCAGCCCACAGGGAGAAGGACAGCCCCAGCATTTT. Looking up the rest from reference TRBV5-8 and TRBJ1-5 gives the full variable domain: EAGVTQSPTHLIKTRGQQATLRCSPISGHTSVYWYQQALGLGLQFLLWYDEGEERNRGNFPPRFSGRQFPNYSSELNVNALELEDSALYLCASSPQGEGQPQHFGDGTRLSIL.

The V and J genes are TRBV7-9 and TRBJ2-3; no clear D gene. The V end was cut by 5 bases, the J end by 4 bases, with 13 bases between. This CDR3 spans 14 amino acids. CDR1 and CDR2 (germline): SEHNR, FQNEAQ (reference sequence). The chain's CDR3 is CASSPERRADTQYF. DNA of the CDR3: TGTGCCAGCAGCCCCGAGAGGAGAGCAGATACGCAGTATTTT.

This chain links TRBV11-3 with TRBJ2-7, with 7 bases aligning to TRBD1. The CDR3 contains 15 residues. V shed 5 bases and J 0 bases; nucleotides not matched to a gene: 7. The germline V gene encodes CDR1 SGHNT and CDR2 YENEEA. CDR3 loop: CASSVTGAYSYEQYF. As DNA, the CDR3 is TGTGCCAGCAGCGTCACAGGGGCCTACTCCTACGAGCAGTACTTC.

This chain links TRBV11-2 with TRBJ2-2, with D possibly matching TRBD1 (5 bases). CDR1 is SGHAT and CDR2 is FQNNGV in the germline V gene. CDR3 length: 12 amino acids. The germline V and J ends were trimmed by 5 bases and 7 bases, with 8 bases remaining between them. The CDR3 coding sequence is TGTGCCAGCAGCCGACAGTTCGGGGAGCTGTTTTTT. Translating gives CASSRQFGELFF. The complete variable domain, with remaining parts taken from reference TRBV11-2 and TRBJ2-2, reads EAGVAQSPRYKIIEKRQSVAFWCNPISGHATLYWYQQILGQGPKLLIQFQNNGVVDDSQLPKDRFSAERLKGVDSTLKIQPAKLEDSAVYLCASSRQFGELFFGEGSRLTVL.

J is TRBJ2-5 and V is TRBV12-3 or TRBV12-4; possibly TRBD1 for D (6 bases). The CDR3 sequence is 11 residues long. Trimming pared 10 bases from V and 2 bases from J, leaving 8 bases between. The CDR3 protein is CATGVQETQYF. The CDR3 bases are TGTGCCACAGGGGTACAAGAGACCCAGTACTTC.

This rearrangement joins TRBV10-2 to TRBJ2-7; D not resolved. The CDR3 has 15 residues. The germline V and J ends were trimmed by 9 bases and 0 bases, with 18 bases remaining between them. CDR1 and CDR2 from the germline V gene are WSHSY and SAAADI. CDR3 in DNA: TGCGCCAGTCTTAGAGGTGTCCAGAGCTCCTACGAGCAGTACTTC. It translates to CASLRGVQSSYEQYF.

The V gene is TRBV5-1, the J gene TRBJ2-3, with a weak D call TRBD2 (6 bases). Germline-derived CDR1 and CDR2 are SGHRS and YFSETQ. V was cut by 0 bases and J by 3 bases, with 8 bases left in between. The CDR3 totals 14 residues. CDR3 DNA: TGCGCCAGCAGCTTGGGGGCGGGGACAGATACGCAGTATTTT. Protein sequence: CASSLGAGTDTQYF.

The rearrangement uses TRBV5-1 and TRBJ1-3, with no clear D. Germline lookup yields CDR1 SGHRS and CDR2 YFSETQ. The CDR3 totals 15 residues. V was shortened by 0 bases and J by 0 bases, with 7 bases between the two germline ends. The CDR3 DNA is TGCGCCAGCAGCTTGGTGGGGAGCTCTGGAAACACCATATATTTT. Translation: CASSLVGSSGNTIYF. Drawing the rest from reference TRBV5-1 and TRBJ1-3, the complete variable domain is KAGVTQTPRYLIKTRGQQVTLSCSPISGHRSVSWYQQTPGQGLQFLFEYFSETQRNKGNFPGRFSGRQFSNSRSEMNVSTLELGDSALYLCASSLVGSSGNTIYFGEGSWLTVV.

This rearrangement joins TRBV10-3 to TRBJ2-3, with 7 bases aligning to TRBD2. The length of the CDR3 is 21 residues. With 0 bases clipped from V and 0 bases from J, the junction kept 18 bases outside the gene matches. CDR1 and CDR2 (germline): ENHRY, SYGVKD. The CDR3 sequence: CAISESGGEGRRPKSTDTQYF. DNA for the CDR3: TGTGCCATCAGTGAGTCGGGGGGGGAGGGCCGCCGGCCCAAGAGCACAGATACGCAGTATTTT.

This rearrangement joins TRBV3-1 (or the pseudogene TRBV3-2) to TRBJ2-2; 11 bases fit TRBD1. From germline, CDR1 is LGHDT and CDR2 YNNKEL (reference sequence). The CDR3 consists of 15 residues. Germline trimming cut 4 bases from V and 5 bases from J; bases unmatched to any gene: 3. CDR3 sequence: CASSLRDRGTGELFF. In DNA form, the CDR3 reads TGTGCCAGCAGCCTCCGGGACAGGGGGACCGGGGAGCTGTTTTTT.

The rearrangement uses TRBV5-6 and TRBJ2-1; the match to TRBD2 covers 14 bases. Germline CDR1 reads SGHDT; CDR2 reads YYEEEE. This CDR3 has 15 amino acids. Trimming cost V 4 bases and J 10 bases; bases outside gene matches: 7. This CDR3 reads CASSQTSGGAWEQFF. The CDR3 DNA reads as TGTGCCAGCAGCCAGACTAGCGGGGGGGCCTGGGAGCAGTTCTTC.

The chain employs TRBV11-3 and TRBJ2-7; TRBD1 is a possible D gene (6 bases). V shed 5 bases and J shed 7 bases, with 15 bases lying between them. This CDR3 is built from 13 residues. The germline V gene encodes CDR1 SGHNT and CDR2 YENEEA. CDR3 loop: CASSTWGQGEQYF. For the CDR3, the DNA is TGTGCCAGCAGCACCTGGGGGCAGGGTGAGCAGTACTTC.

The V and J genes are TRBV11-3 and TRBJ1-1; D uncertain. Germline V gene sequence: CDR1 SGHNT, CDR2 YENEEA. V was cut by 1 base and J by 1 base, with 16 bases left in between. The CDR3 sequence is 17 residues long. The CDR3 coding sequence is TGTGCCAGCAGCTTAGGTCGCACCCCGGGAGGGAACACTGAAGCTTTCTTT. Translation: CASSLGRTPGGNTEAFF. The variable domain in full, with the rest retrieved from reference TRBV11-3 and TRBJ1-1, is EAGVVQSPRYKIIEKKQPVAFWCNPISGHNTLYWYLQNLGQGPELLIRYENEEAVDDSQLPKDRFSAERLKGVDSTLKIQPAELGDSAVYLCASSLGRTPGGNTEAFFGQGTRLTVV.